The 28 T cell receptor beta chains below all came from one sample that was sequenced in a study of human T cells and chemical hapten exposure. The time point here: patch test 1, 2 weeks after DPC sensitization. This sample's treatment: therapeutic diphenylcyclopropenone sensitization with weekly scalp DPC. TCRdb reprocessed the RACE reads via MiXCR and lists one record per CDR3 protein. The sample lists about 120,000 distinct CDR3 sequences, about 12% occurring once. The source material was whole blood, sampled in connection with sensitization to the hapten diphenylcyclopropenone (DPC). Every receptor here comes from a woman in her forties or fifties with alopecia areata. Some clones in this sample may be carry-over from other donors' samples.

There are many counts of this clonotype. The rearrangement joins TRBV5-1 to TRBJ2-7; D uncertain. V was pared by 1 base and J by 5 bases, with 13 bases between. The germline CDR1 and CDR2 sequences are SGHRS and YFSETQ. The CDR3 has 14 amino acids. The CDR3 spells CASSLYGRSDEQYF. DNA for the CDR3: TGCGCCAGCAGCTTGTACGGGCGGTCGGACGAGCAGTACTTC.

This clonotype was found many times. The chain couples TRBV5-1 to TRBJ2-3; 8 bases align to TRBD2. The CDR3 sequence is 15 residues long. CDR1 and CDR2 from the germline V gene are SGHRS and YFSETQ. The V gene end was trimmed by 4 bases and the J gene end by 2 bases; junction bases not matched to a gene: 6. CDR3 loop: CASSTVAGITDTQYF. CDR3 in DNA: TGCGCCAGCAGCACCGTAGCGGGGATCACAGATACGCAGTATTTT.

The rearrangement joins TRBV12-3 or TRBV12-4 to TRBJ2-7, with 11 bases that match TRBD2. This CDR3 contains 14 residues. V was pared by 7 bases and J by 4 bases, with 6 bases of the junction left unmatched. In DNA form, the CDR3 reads TGTGCCAGCACCGGGACTAGCGGTCCTTACGAGCAGTACTTC. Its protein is CASTGTSGPYEQYF.

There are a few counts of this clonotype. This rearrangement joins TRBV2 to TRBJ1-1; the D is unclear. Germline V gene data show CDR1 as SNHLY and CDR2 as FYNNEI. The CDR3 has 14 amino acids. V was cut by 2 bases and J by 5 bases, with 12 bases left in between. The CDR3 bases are TGTGCCAGCAGTGAACGGATGGGGTGGACTGAAGCTTTCTTT. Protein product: CASSERMGWTEAFF.

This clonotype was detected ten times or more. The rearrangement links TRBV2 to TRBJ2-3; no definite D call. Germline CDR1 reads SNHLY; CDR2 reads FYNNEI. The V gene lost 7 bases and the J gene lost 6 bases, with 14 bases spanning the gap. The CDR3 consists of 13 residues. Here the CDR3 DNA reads TGTGCCAGCAAACGGGTCTCGGCGGATACGCAGTATTTT. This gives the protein CASKRVSADTQYF.

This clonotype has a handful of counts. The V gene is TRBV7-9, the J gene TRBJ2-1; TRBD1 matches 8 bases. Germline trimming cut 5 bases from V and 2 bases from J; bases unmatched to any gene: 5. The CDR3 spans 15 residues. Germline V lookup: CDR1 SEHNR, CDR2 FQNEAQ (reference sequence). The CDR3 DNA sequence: TGTGCCAGCAGCAAACCGGGACAGGCCTACAATGAGCAGTTCTTC. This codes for CASSKPGQAYNEQFF.

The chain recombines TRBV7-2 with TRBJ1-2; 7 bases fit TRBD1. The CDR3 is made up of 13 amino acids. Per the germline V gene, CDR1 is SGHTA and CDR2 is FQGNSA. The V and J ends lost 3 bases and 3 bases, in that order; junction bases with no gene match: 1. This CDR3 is CASSFDRDYGYTF. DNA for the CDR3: TGTGCCAGCAGCTTTGACAGGGACTATGGCTACACCTTC.

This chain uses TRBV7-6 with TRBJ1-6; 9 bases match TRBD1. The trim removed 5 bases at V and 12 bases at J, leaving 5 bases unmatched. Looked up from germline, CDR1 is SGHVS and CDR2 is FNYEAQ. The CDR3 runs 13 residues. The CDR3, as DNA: TGTGCCAGCAGCATCCGGGACAGGGAACCCCTCCACTTT. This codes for CASSIRDREPLHF.

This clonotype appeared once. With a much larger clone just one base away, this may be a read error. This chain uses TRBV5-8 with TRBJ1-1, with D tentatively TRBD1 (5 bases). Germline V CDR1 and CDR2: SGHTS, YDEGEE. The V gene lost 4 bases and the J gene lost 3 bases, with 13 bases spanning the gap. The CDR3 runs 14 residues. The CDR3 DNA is TGTGCCAGCAGCGTGTTACAGGTGGACACTGAAGCTTTCTTT. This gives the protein CASSVLQVDTEAFF.

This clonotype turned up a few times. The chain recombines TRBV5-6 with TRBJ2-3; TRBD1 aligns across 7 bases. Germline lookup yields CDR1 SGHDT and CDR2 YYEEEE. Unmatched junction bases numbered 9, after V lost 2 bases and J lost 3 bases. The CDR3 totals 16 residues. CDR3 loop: CASSFLWTGGTDTQYF. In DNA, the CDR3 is TGTGCCAGCAGCTTCCTGTGGACAGGAGGTACAGATACGCAGTATTTT.

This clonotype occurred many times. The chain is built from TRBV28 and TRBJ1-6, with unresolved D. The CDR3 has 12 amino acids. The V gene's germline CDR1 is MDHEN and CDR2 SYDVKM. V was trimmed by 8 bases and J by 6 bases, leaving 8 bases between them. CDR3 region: CASRESNSPLHF. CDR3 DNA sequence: TGTGCCAGCCGGGAGAGTAATTCACCCCTCCACTTT.

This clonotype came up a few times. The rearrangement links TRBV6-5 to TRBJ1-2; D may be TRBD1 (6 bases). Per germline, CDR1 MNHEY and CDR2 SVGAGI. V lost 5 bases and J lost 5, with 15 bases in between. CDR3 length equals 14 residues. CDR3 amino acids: CASSPQTGAYGYTF. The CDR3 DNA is TGTGCCAGCAGTCCTCAGACAGGAGCGTATGGCTACACCTTC.

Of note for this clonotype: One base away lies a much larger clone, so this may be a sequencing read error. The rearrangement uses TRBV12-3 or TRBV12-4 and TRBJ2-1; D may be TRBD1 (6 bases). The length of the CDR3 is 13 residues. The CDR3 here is CASTYGQSNEQLF. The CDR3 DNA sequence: TGTGCCAGCACCTACGGACAGTCGAATGAGCAGCTCTTC.

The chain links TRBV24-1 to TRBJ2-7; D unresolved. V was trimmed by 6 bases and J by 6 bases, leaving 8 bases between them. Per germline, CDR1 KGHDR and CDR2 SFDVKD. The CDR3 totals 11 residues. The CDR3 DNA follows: TGTGCCACCAGTCACGGCGGCGAGCAGTACTTC. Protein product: CATSHGGEQYF.

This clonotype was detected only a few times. The chain's CDR3 is CASSTRQGGSTDTQYF. CDR3 DNA: TGTGCCAGCAGCACTCGACAGGGTGGAAGCACAGATACGCAGTATTTT. The J gene is TRBJ2-3, the V gene TRBV4-2, with 7 nucleotides matching TRBD1. V was clipped by 5 bases and J by 0 bases; unmatched bases: 8. This CDR3 spans 16 amino acids. CDR1 is LGHNA, CDR2 YNFKEQ, per germline.

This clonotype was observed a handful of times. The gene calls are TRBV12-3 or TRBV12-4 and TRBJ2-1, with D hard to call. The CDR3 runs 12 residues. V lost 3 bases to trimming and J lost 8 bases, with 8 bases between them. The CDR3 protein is CASSLLGDEQFF. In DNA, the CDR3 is TGTGCCAGCAGTTTGCTTGGAGATGAGCAGTTCTTC.

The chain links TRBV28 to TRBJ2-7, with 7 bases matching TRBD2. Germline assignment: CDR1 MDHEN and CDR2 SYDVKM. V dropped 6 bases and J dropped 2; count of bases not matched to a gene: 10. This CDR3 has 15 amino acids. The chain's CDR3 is CASSPKRAGAYEQYF. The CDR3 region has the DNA TGTGCCAGCAGCCCCAAGCGGGCGGGGGCCTACGAGCAGTACTTC.

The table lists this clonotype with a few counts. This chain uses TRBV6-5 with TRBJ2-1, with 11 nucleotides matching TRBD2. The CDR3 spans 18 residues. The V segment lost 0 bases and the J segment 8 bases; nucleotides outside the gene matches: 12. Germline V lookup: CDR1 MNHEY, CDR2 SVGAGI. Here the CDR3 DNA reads TGTGCCAGCAGTTACTCCCCCACTAGCGGGAGCCCTTTGCATGAGCAGTTCTTC. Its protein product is CASSYSPTSGSPLHEQFF.

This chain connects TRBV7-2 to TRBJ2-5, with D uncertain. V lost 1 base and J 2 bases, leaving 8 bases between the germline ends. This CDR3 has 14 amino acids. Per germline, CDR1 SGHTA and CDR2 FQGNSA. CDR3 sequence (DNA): TGTGCCAGCAGCTTAGGCGGAAGACAAGAGACCCAGTACTTC. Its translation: CASSLGGRQETQYF.

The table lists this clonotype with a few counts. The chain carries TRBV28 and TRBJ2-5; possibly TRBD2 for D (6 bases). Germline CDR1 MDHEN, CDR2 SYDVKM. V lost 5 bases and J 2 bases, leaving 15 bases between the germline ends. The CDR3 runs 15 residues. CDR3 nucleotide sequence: TGTGCCAGCAGTCCAACCGGGGGTGGACAAGAGACCCAGTACTTC. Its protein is CASSPTGGGQETQYF.

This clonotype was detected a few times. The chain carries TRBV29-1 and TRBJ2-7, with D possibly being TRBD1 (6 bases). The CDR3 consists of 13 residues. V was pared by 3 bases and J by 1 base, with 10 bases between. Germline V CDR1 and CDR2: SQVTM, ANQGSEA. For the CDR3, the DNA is TGCAGCGTTGACCTAGGGGGTTCCTACGAGCAGTACTTC. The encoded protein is CSVDLGGSYEQYF.

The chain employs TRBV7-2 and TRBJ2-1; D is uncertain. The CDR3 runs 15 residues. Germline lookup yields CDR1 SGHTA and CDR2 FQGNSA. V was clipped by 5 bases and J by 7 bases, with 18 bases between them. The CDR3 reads CASSTHTGPLNEQFF. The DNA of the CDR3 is TGTGCCAGCAGCACACATACCGGGCCCTTGAATGAGCAGTTCTTC.

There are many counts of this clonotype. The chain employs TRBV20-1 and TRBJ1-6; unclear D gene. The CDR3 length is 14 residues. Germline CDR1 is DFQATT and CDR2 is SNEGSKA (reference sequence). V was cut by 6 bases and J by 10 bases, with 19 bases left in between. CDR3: CSATSRAGESPLHF. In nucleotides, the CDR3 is TGCAGTGCCACCTCGAGGGCGGGTGAATCACCCCTCCACTTT.

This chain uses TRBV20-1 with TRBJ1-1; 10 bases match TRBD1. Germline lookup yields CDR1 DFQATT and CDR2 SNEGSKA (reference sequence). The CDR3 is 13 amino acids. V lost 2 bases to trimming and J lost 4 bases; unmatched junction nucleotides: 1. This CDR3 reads CSARRTGGTEAFF. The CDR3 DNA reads TGCAGTGCTAGAAGGACAGGGGGCACTGAAGCTTTCTTT.

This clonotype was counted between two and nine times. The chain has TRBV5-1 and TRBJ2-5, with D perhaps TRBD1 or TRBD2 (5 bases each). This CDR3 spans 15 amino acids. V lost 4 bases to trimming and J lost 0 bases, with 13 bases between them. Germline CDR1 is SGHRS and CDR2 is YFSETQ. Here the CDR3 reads CASSPTGPYQETQYF. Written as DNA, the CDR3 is TGCGCCAGCAGCCCGACGGGGCCGTACCAAGAGACCCAGTACTTC.

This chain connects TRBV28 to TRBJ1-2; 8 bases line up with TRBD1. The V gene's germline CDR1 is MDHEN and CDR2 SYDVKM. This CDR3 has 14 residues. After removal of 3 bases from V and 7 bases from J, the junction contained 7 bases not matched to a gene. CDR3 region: CASSLGQVIGGYTF. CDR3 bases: TGTGCCAGCAGTTTGGGACAGGTTATAGGTGGCTACACCTTC.

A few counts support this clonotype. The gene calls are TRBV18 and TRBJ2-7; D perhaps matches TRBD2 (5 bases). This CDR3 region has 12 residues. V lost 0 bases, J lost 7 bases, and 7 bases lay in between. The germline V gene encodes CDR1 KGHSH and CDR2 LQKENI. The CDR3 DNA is TGTGCCAGCTCACCACCATCGGGGGAGCAGTACTTC. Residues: CASSPPSGEQYF.

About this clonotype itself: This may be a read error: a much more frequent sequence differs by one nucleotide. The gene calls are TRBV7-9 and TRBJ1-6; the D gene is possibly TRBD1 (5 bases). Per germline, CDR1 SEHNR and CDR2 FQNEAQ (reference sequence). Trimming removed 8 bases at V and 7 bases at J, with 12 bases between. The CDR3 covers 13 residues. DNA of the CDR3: TGTGCCAGCGGCGATCGACAGAATTCACCCCTCCACTTT. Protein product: CASGDRQNSPLHF.